A few counts support the clone carrying this TCR beta chain. This table comes from immunoSEQ multiplex PCR, and its TCRdb copy is limited to in-frame clones, with some not included. The sample gives around 18,000 clones, about 50% of which show up once; 15% to 20% is in the top ten. The sample belongs to a study of sequential checkpoint blockade in melanoma. Study-level information: Arm A got nivolumab then ipilimumab; arm B the reverse, 1:1. Maintenance nivolumab came after either treatment sequence.

Treatment here: randomized to nivolumab then ipilimumab (arm A) or the reverse (arm B). No patient had prior DNA-damaging chemotherapy. Live CD3+CD8+ CD19− CD56− cells were sorted from PBMCs. The receptor's source is a human donor with melanoma. Source: CD8+ T cells sorted from blood (inferred from file names), taken from a patient given nivolumab and ipilimumab in sequence.

This chain's CDR3 is CASSGFGSTGSQETQYF. CDR3 DNA sequence: TGTGCCAGCAGCGGATTTGGATCGACAGGGAGCCAAGAGACCCAGTACTTC. This chain joins TRBV7-6 and TRBJ2-5; TRBD1 matches 7 bases. This CDR3 spans 17 amino acids. V was clipped by 5 bases and J by 1 base; unmatched bases: 13. Germline V lookup: CDR1 SGHVS, CDR2 FNYEAQ.